Listed below are T cell receptor beta chains from one sample, sequenced in a study of shared clonotypes between healthy human individuals. This table comes from immunoSEQ multiplex PCR, and its TCRdb copy is limited to in-frame clones, with some not included. Here the sample spans about 2.4 million clones, 80% to 95% being singletons. Source material: naive CD4+ T cells from PBMCs. The receptor set was obtained from a man aged 18 to 29 in good health. Some clones in this sample may be carry-over from other donors' samples. Both conserved end residues are part of each CDR3. The order of the fields is D gene, V gene, clone size, J gene, CDR3 protein. The D gene is left open where the match is weak. Only some rows state a clone size, as once, few, many or a class for expanded clones.

D gene: -
V gene: TRBV28
clone size: -
J gene: TRBJ1-5
CDR3 protein: CASSSFRGQPQHF

D gene: -
V gene: TRBV5-1
clone size: -
J gene: TRBJ2-7
CDR3 protein: CASSLSPGVSNEQYF

D gene: TRBD1
V gene: TRBV28
clone size: -
J gene: TRBJ2-7
CDR3 protein: CASSFRGPLHEQYF

D gene: -
V gene: TRBV25-1
clone size: once
J gene: TRBJ2-1
CDR3 protein: CASSEQREQFF

D gene: -
V gene: TRBV11-2
clone size: -
J gene: TRBJ2-1
CDR3 protein: CASSLGISPNNEQFF

D gene: -
V gene: TRBV6-1
clone size: -
J gene: TRBJ1-1
CDR3 protein: CASSESRAPTIVEAFF

D gene: TRBD1
V gene: TRBV7-3
clone size: -
J gene: TRBJ2-7
CDR3 protein: CASSRDRGREQYF

D gene: TRBD2
V gene: TRBV4-2
clone size: -
J gene: TRBJ2-1
CDR3 protein: CASSQGTSGTYNEQFF

D gene: -
V gene: TRBV25-1
clone size: -
J gene: TRBJ1-4
CDR3 protein: CASRLGNEKLFF

D gene: -
V gene: TRBV7-2
clone size: -
J gene: TRBJ2-7
CDR3 protein: CASSRTPHEQYF

D gene: -
V gene: TRBV4-1
clone size: few
J gene: TRBJ1-1
CDR3 protein: CASSQDGYTEAFF

D gene: TRBD2
V gene: TRBV2
clone size: -
J gene: TRBJ2-7
CDR3 protein: CASTEGLAGYEQYF

D gene: -
V gene: TRBV5-6
clone size: -
J gene: TRBJ2-7
CDR3 protein: CASTPRSGAREQYF

D gene: TRBD2
V gene: TRBV7-3
clone size: -
J gene: TRBJ2-1
CDR3 protein: CASSLRTSGSQENEQFF

D gene: -
V gene: TRBV5-1
clone size: -
J gene: TRBJ1-1
CDR3 protein: CASSPLSPGYTEAFF

D gene: -
V gene: TRBV7-9
clone size: -
J gene: TRBJ2-1
CDR3 protein: CASSVTEIPQFF

D gene: -
V gene: TRBV7-6
clone size: -
J gene: TRBJ2-3
CDR3 protein: CASSVRGTDTQYF

D gene: -
V gene: TRBV19
clone size: few
J gene: TRBJ1-1
CDR3 protein: CASRQRSAEAFF